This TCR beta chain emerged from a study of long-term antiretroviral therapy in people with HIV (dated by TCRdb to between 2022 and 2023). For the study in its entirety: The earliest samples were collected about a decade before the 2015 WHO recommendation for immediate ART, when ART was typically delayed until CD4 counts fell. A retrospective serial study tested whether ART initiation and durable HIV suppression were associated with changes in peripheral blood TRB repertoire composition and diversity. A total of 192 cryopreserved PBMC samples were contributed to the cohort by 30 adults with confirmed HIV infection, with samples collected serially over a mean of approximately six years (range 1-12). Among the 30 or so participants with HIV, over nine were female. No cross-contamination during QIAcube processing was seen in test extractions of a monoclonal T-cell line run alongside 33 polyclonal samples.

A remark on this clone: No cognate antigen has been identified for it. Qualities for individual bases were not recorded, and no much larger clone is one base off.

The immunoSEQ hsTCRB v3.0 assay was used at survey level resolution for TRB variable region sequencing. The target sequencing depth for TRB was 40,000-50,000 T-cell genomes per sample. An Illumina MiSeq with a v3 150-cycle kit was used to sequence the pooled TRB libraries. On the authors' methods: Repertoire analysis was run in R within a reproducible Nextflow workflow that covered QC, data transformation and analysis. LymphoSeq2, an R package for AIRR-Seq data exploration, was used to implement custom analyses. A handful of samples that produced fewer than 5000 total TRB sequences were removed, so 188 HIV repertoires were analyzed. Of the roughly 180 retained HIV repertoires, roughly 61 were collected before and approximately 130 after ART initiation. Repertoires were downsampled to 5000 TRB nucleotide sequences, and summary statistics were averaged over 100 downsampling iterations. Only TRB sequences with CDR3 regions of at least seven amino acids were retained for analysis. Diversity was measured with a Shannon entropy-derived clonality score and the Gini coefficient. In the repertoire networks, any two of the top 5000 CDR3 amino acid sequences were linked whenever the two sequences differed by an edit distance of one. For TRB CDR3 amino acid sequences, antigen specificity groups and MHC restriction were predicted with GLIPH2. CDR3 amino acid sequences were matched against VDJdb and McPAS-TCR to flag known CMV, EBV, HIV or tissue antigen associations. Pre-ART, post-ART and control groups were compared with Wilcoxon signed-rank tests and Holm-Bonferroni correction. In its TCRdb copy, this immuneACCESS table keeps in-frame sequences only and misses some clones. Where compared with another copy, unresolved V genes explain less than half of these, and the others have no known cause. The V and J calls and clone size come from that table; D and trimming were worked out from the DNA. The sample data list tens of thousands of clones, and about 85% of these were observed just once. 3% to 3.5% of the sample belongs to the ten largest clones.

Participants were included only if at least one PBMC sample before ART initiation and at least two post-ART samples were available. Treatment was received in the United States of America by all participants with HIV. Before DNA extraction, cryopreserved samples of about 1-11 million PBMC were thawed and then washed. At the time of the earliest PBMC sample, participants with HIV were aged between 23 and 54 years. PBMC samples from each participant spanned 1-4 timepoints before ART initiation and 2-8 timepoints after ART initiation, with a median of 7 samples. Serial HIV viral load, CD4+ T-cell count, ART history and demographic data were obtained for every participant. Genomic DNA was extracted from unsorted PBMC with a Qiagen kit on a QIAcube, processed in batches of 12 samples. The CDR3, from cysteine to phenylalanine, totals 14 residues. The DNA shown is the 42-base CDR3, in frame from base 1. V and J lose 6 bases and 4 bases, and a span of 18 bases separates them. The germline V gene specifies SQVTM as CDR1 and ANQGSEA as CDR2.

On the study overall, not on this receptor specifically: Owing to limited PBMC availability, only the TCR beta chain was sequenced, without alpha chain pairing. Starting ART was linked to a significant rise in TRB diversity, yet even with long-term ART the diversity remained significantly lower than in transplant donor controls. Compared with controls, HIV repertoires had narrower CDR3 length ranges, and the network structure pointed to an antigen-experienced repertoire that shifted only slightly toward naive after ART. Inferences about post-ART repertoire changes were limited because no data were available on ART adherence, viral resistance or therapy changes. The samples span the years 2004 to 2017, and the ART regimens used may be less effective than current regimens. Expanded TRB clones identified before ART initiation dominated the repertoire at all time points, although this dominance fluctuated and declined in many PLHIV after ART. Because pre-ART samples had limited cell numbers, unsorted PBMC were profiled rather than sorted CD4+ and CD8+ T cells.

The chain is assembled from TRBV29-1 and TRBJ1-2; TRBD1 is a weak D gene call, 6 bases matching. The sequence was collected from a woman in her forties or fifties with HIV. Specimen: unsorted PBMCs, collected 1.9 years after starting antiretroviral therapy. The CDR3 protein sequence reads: CSVQSLQGFYGYTF. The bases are TGCAGCGTCCAGTCCTTACAGGGTTTCTATGGCTACACCTTC.